This note documents a single T cell receptor (beta chain) sequence. Its target is unknown. The sample originates from a study of T-cell memory formation after mild COVID-19. Study-level points and caveats: Day 37-peaking second-wave clones had unconfirmed SARS-CoV-2 specificity. CD4/CD8 balance held among clones contracting day 15 to 85, and later expanders leaned CD4+.

5'RACE with constant-segment primers yielded barcoded, UMI-tagged TCR alpha and TCR beta cDNA libraries. TCRdb independently ran MiXCR on the 5' RACE reads; one entry per CDR3 protein. The sample carries 65,000 to 95,000 distinct CDR3 sequences, around 13% recorded once. CDR1 is MNHEY, CDR2 SVGAGI, per germline. The germline V and J ends were trimmed by 6 bases and 1 base, with 6 bases remaining between them. This CDR3 has 12 amino acids. This chain connects TRBV6-5 to TRBJ1-1; D unclear. Sample: PBMCs or a T cell subset sorted from them (not recorded which). This sequence originates from a young man who had mild COVID-19 (a few samples of this study predate the infection). Cell type and time point are not known. The CDR3: CASRVGNTEAFF. DNA of the CDR3: TGTGCCAGCAGGGTGGGGAACACTGAAGCTTTCTTT.